The present entry profiles one T cell receptor beta chain with its context. Germline V gene sequence: CDR1 LGHDT, CDR2 YNNKEL (reference sequence). The V gene lost 5 bases and the J gene lost 5 bases, with 9 bases spanning the gap. The CDR3 totals 12 residues. TCRdb reprocessed the 5' RACE reads with MiXCR, giving one entry per CDR3 protein. The sample carries 50,000 to 60,000 distinct CDR3 sequences, roughly 9% recorded once. The data stem from a study of early T cells in non-severe SARS-CoV-2 infection. The gene calls are TRBV3-1 and TRBJ1-2; D unresolved. The TCR comes from an adult who was a healthcare worker with PCR-confirmed SARS-CoV-2 infection or an uninfected control (not recorded which). Sequences were obtained from whole blood. The CDR3 region has the DNA TGTGCCAGCAGCAATACGGTGTATGGCTACACCTTC. This sequence encodes CASSNTVYGYTF.